Below, one T cell receptor beta chain is given with its context. The sample is drawn from a study of blood T cell repertoires in COVID-19. With 6 bases clipped from V and 0 bases from J, the junction kept 3 bases outside the gene matches. This CDR3 has 14 amino acids. Germline CDR1 reads SNHLY; CDR2 reads FYNNEI. Measured with immunoSEQ multiplex PCR; TCRdb has only the in-frame clones, and not every one. The sample lists 4,000 to 6,000 clones; around nine tenths were seen once. Sequencing was performed on peripheral blood. This TCR came from a woman older than 75 with acute or convalescent COVID-19. The chain employs TRBV2 and TRBJ2-3; 7 nucleotides match TRBD2. The CDR3 sequence: CASRRGYSTDTQYF. The CDR3 DNA reads as TGTGCCAGCAGGCGGGGGTACAGCACAGATACGCAGTATTTT.